This T cell receptor (beta chain) derives from a study of blood T cell repertoires in COVID-19. This clone was seen once. Only in-frame clones appear in the TCRdb table, and some are missing; sequencing was by immunoSEQ multiplex PCR. The sample carries around 61,000 clones, roughly nine tenths recorded once. Recruited during active infection, patients (from Seattle) were subsequently followed longitudinally. This CDR3 is built from 14 residues. CDR1 LNHDA and CDR2 SQIVND come from the germline V gene (reference sequence). The ends were cut back, 5 bases at V and 4 bases at J, with 14 bases in the middle.

The clonotype comes from a woman aged 60-75 years with COVID-19, enrolled during active disease. The chain carries TRBV19 and TRBJ1-1; D might be TRBD1 (6 bases). Sequencing input: peripheral blood. Here the CDR3 DNA reads TGTGCCAGTAGTCGGGGGGGGCTGGGCACTGAAGCTTTCTTT. Residues: CASSRGGLGTEAFF.